This entry lists 31 T cell receptor beta chains sequenced from one sample in a study of T cells in Graves' hyperthyroidism and ophthalmopathy (dated by TCRdb to 2018 to 2020). Receptors were amplified or captured by multiplex PCR. Reads for this sample came from an Illumina HiSeq 2000. The TCR beta CDR3 regions were amplified from RNA transcripts. A first-round RT-PCR of the TCR CDR3 used the HTBI primer set with the Qiagen OneStep RT-PCR kit. Starting from the raw public reads, TCRdb applied fastp trimming at Q25, assembled clones with MiXCR and retained in-frame beta chains. Each CDR3 protein gets just one entry, which takes the most common genes and DNA from the rows behind it. The sample table holds a few hundred thousand distinct CDR3 sequences, of which approximately 14% were seen once. Together, the top ten hold about 7% of the sample. The specimen sequenced was blood. All receptors derive from a woman aged 25 to 39 with Graves' hyperthyroidism.

This clonotype was found a few times. The chain employs TRBV29-1 and TRBJ2-1; 10 nucleotides agree with TRBD2. V was pared by 7 bases and J by 7 bases, with 7 bases of the junction left unmatched. There are 13 residues in the CDR3. Germline V gene lookup returns CDR1 SQVTM and CDR2 ANQGSEA. The CDR3 reads CSGSSGSMNEQFF. Written as DNA, the CDR3 is TGCAGCGGCTCTAGCGGGAGTATGAATGAGCAGTTCTTC.

This clonotype showed up many times. The chain joins TRBV28 to TRBJ1-2; TRBD1 matches 7 bases. CDR1 is MDHEN, CDR2 SYDVKM, per germline. This CDR3 region has 16 residues. The J segment lost 0 bases and the V segment lost 6 bases, leaving 10 bases of the junction unmatched. This chain's CDR3 is CASRQTIGTANYGYTF. The CDR3 DNA sequence: TGTGCCAGCAGACAAACAATTGGGACAGCTAACTATGGCTACACCTTC.

This clonotype was seen more than once but under ten times. The genes are TRBV4-2 and TRBJ2-3, with TRBD1 matching over 10 bases. The V segment lost 1 base and the J segment 4 bases; nucleotides outside the gene matches: 2. CDR1 and CDR2 (germline): LGHNA, YNFKEQ. The CDR3 covers 15 residues. The DNA of the CDR3 is TGTGCCAGCAGCCAAGGACAGGGGGCCGCAGATACGCAGTATTTT. Translation gives CASSQGQGAADTQYF.

This clonotype was detected only a few times. V and J are TRBV6-2 or TRBV6-3 and TRBJ2-5; D gene uncertain. With 2 bases removed from V and 5 bases from J, the gap between germline ends came to 3 bases. Germline V gives CDR1 MNHEY, CDR2 SVGEGT. The CDR3 contains 11 residues. Here the CDR3 DNA reads TGTGCCAGCAGTTACATGGAGACCCAGTACTTC. Encoded protein: CASSYMETQYF.

This clonotype was observed at least ten times. This chain uses TRBV18 with TRBJ1-1; D unresolved. The CDR3 totals 13 residues. Germline lookup yields CDR1 KGHSH and CDR2 LQKENI. V gave up 5 bases and J gave up 4 bases, with 11 bases separating them. Here the CDR3 reads CASSFQVGTEAFF. Here the CDR3 DNA reads TGTGCCAGCTCATTCCAGGTGGGCACTGAAGCTTTCTTT.

The rearrangement links TRBV6-4 to TRBJ2-7; the D gene is possibly TRBD1 (5 bases). From germline, CDR1 is MRHNA and CDR2 SNTAGT. The CDR3 runs to 14 residues. With 9 bases removed from V and 2 bases from J, the gap between germline ends came to 17 bases. The CDR3 nucleotides are TGTGCCAGGCGAACCCTGGGCAGGGCCTACGAGCAGTACTTC. Amino acids: CARRTLGRAYEQYF.

V gene TRBV7-9 combines with J gene TRBJ2-1; 7 bases are a match to TRBD1. CDR3 length equals 15 residues. Trimming cost V 7 bases and J 3 bases; bases outside gene matches: 9. Germline V gives CDR1 SEHNR, CDR2 FQNEAQ (reference sequence). CDR3: CASNEGQLIYNEQFF. The CDR3 DNA sequence: TGTGCCAGCAACGAGGGACAGCTCATCTACAATGAGCAGTTCTTC.

This clonotype was counted a few times. The chain has TRBV3-1 and TRBJ2-7; D may be TRBD2 (6 bases). The CDR3 length is 16 residues. V dropped 1 base and J dropped 9 bases, with 22 bases sitting between them. The germline gives CDR1 LGHDT, CDR2 YNNKEL (reference sequence). The CDR3 DNA follows: TGTGCCAGCAGCCAAGGCTTGCGGGACCCGCACCTTATGCAGTACTTC. This translates into CASSQGLRDPHLMQYF.

The V gene is TRBV5-1, the J gene TRBJ2-5, with D perhaps TRBD2 (5 bases). Germline V lookup: CDR1 SGHRS, CDR2 YFSETQ. The CDR3 extends over 15 amino acids. The V gene lost 0 bases and the J gene lost 5 bases, with 14 bases spanning the gap. The CDR3 sequence: CASSLATGSGETQYF. As DNA, the CDR3 is TGCGCCAGCAGCTTGGCCACGGGGTCGGGGGAGACCCAGTACTTC.

The gene calls are TRBV6-1 and TRBJ1-1, with a weak D call TRBD1 (5 bases). The CDR3 totals 15 residues. Germline V gene lookup returns CDR1 MNHNS and CDR2 SASEGT. The germline V and J ends were trimmed by 3 bases and 8 bases, with 19 bases remaining between them. CDR3 in DNA: TGTGCCAGCAGTGATTTGGGGCAGGGCGGCGACGAAGCTTTCTTT. Its translation is CASSDLGQGGDEAFF.

In its sample, this clonotype was seen many times. The chain employs TRBV7-2 and TRBJ2-5; no definite D call. The CDR3 length is 11 residues. The germline V and J ends were trimmed by 1 base and 5 bases, with 2 bases remaining between them. Germline lookup yields CDR1 SGHTA and CDR2 FQGNSA. The CDR3, as DNA: TGTGCCAGCAGCTTAGTGGAGACCCAGTACTTC. Encoded protein: CASSLVETQYF.

This clonotype occurred many times. V gene TRBV11-2 combines with J gene TRBJ2-1; no definite D call. The CDR3 is 12 amino acids. Germline CDR1 SGHAT, CDR2 FQNNGV. V lost 0 bases to trimming and J lost 8 bases, with 5 bases between them. The chain's CDR3 is CASSLDLYEQFF. The DNA of the CDR3 is TGTGCCAGCAGCTTAGATCTGTATGAGCAGTTCTTC.

This clonotype was observed many times. The chain is built from TRBV20-1 and TRBJ2-7; no clear D gene. Germline assignment: CDR1 DFQATT and CDR2 SNEGSKA (reference sequence). The CDR3 is made up of 14 amino acids. Trimming took off 2 bases at V and 2 bases at J, with 13 bases between the two ends. The CDR3 region has the DNA TGCAGTGCTAGATCATTCAGTTCTGCCTACGAGCAGTACTTC. This encodes CSARSFSSAYEQYF.

This clonotype was observed at least ten times. This chain links TRBV7-9 with TRBJ2-1, with D perhaps being TRBD1 or TRBD2 (5 bases each). CDR3 length equals 14 residues. The germline V gene encodes CDR1 SEHNR and CDR2 FQNEAQ (reference sequence). The V and J ends lost 1 base and 9 bases respectively, with 13 bases between them. CDR3 sequence (DNA): TGTGCCAGCAGCTTAGTAGCCAGGGCGGGTGAGCAGTTCTTC. Translation: CASSLVARAGEQFF.

Many counts were recorded for this clonotype. The CDR3 loop is CASSPRSEPSMYEQFF. CDR3 DNA: TGTGCCAGCAGCCCAAGGTCCGAGCCCAGTATGTATGAGCAGTTCTTC. The chain uses TRBV11-2 and TRBJ2-1; D uncertain. The V and J ends lost 5 bases and 8 bases respectively, with 22 bases between them. The germline gives CDR1 SGHAT, CDR2 FQNNGV. The CDR3 has 16 amino acids.

The chain has TRBV6-5 and TRBJ2-7; TRBD2 matches 7 bases. V trimming: 4 bases; J trimming: 6 bases; junction bases outside the gene matches: 12. Germline V gives CDR1 MNHEY, CDR2 SVGAGI. This CDR3 has 15 residues. CDR3 in amino acids: CASSWEGVTSGEQYF. Written as DNA, the CDR3 is TGTGCCAGCAGTTGGGAGGGAGTGACATCGGGCGAGCAGTACTTC.

The J gene is TRBJ2-7, the V gene TRBV20-1, with D uncertain. Germline assignment: CDR1 DFQATT and CDR2 SNEGSKA (reference sequence). The CDR3 loop spans 11 amino acids. V was pared by 6 bases and J by 4 bases, with 10 bases between. In nucleotides, the CDR3 is TGCAGTGCCCCTTGGGGTTACGAGCAGTACTTC. Amino acids: CSAPWGYEQYF.

Ten or more counts support this clonotype. The chain carries TRBV20-1 and TRBJ1-4; 7 bases are a match to TRBD1. The CDR3 loop spans 13 amino acids. The V gene's germline CDR1 is DFQATT and CDR2 SNEGSKA (reference sequence). The trim removed 1 base at V and 8 bases at J, leaving 4 bases unmatched. In DNA, the CDR3 is TGCAGTGCTAGAGTCGGGACAGAGGAAAAACTGTTTTTT. This codes for CSARVGTEEKLFF.

There are many counts of this clonotype. The chain uses TRBV30 and TRBJ2-3; D remains unclear. Trimming pared 3 bases from V and 2 bases from J, leaving 12 bases between. CDR1 is GTSNPN, CDR2 SVGIG, per germline (reference sequence). The CDR3 is made up of 14 amino acids. CDR3 nucleotide sequence: TGTGCCTGGAGAATTTGGCAGGACACAGATACGCAGTATTTT. Amino acid sequence: CAWRIWQDTDTQYF. Together with reference TRBV30 and TRBJ2-3, the CDR3 gives the full variable domain: SQTIHQWPATLVQPVGSPLSLECTVEGTSNPNLYWYRQAAGRGLQLLFYSVGIGQISSEVPQNLSASRPQDRQFILSSKKLLLSDSGFYLCAWRIWQDTDTQYFGPGTRLTVL.

In this sample, this clonotype turned up many times. The chain employs TRBV30 and TRBJ2-1, with 9 bases aligning to TRBD1. Germline V gene lookup returns CDR1 GTSNPN and CDR2 SVGIG (reference sequence). The V segment lost 4 bases and the J segment 7 bases; nucleotides outside the gene matches: 5. The CDR3 runs to 13 residues. CDR3 loop: CAWTRGQGNEQFF. The CDR3 coding sequence is TGTGCCTGGACCCGGGGACAGGGAAATGAGCAGTTCTTC.

This clonotype was picked up a small number of times. V is TRBV12-5 and J is TRBJ2-6, with D tentatively TRBD1 or TRBD2 (5 bases each). Germline CDR1 reads LGHNT; CDR2 reads FRNRAP. V was trimmed by 6 bases and J by 0 bases, leaving 12 bases between them. The CDR3 contains 16 residues. The CDR3 here is CASGTGTASGANVLTF. The DNA of the CDR3 is TGTGCTAGTGGAACCGGGACGGCCTCTGGGGCCAACGTCCTGACTTTC. The full variable domain, with the rest looked up from reference TRBV12-5 and TRBJ2-6, is DARVTQTPRHKVTEMGQEVTMRCQPILGHNTVFWYRQTMMQGLELLAYFRNRAPLDDSGMPKDRFSAEMPDATLATLKIQPSEPRDSAVYFCASGTGTASGANVLTFGAGSRLTVL.

This clonotype has a count of ten or more. This chain joins TRBV7-2 and TRBJ2-5; 12 bases map to TRBD2. Germline loops: CDR1 SGHTA, CDR2 FQGNSA. The CDR3 length is 16 residues. With 0 bases clipped from V and 1 base from J, the junction kept 0 bases outside the gene matches. For the CDR3, the DNA is TGTGCCAGCAGCTTAGCGACTAGCGGGGGCCAAGAGACCCAGTACTTC. This encodes CASSLATSGGQETQYF.

V usage is TRBV16 and J usage is TRBJ1-1; D is perhaps TRBD1 (6 bases). Germline loops: CDR1 KGHSY, CDR2 FQNENV. The V end was cut by 3 bases, the J end by 5 bases, with 10 bases between. This CDR3 comprises 13 residues. CDR3 loop: CASSHRGMTEAFF. The CDR3 nucleotides read TGTGCCAGCAGCCACAGGGGTATGACTGAAGCTTTCTTT.

J is TRBJ2-2 and V is TRBV6-2 or TRBV6-3; perhaps D is TRBD1 or TRBD2 (5 bases each). From germline, CDR1 is MNHEY and CDR2 SVGEGT. The CDR3 covers 15 residues. V lost 7 bases, J lost 6 bases, and 18 bases lay in between. CDR3 coding DNA: TGTGCCAGCACCCTTGGGGGTCTAGTCGCCGGGGAGCTGTTTTTT. Translated, it gives CASTLGGLVAGELFF.

This clonotype was seen many times. The gene calls are TRBV5-1 and TRBJ1-1; D uncertain. The ends were cut back, 7 bases at V and 0 bases at J, with 13 bases in the middle. In germline, CDR1 is SGHRS, CDR2 YFSETQ. CDR3 size: 14 residues. CDR3 in DNA: TGCGCCAGCCACTTTGAGCGCATGAACACTGAAGCTTTCTTT. This sequence encodes CASHFERMNTEAFF.

This clonotype has at least ten counts. The gene calls are TRBV28 and TRBJ2-7; TRBD2 agrees at 8 bases. The germline CDR1 and CDR2 sequences are MDHEN and SYDVKM. J gave up 6 bases and V 1 base, and 11 bases lay outside the gene matches. This CDR3 contains 16 residues. Here the CDR3 reads CASSLYAAGAGGEQYF. Written as DNA, the CDR3 is TGTGCCAGCAGTTTATATGCCGCAGGGGCGGGAGGCGAGCAGTACTTC.

A few counts support this clonotype. The chain uses TRBV20-1 and TRBJ1-6, with 9 bases identical to TRBD1. CDR1 is DFQATT and CDR2 is SNEGSKA in the germline V gene (reference sequence). CDR3 length: 12 residues. Trimming removed 6 bases from V and 9 bases from J; junction bases left unmatched: 3. The DNA of the CDR3 is TGCAGTGCACAGGGGGCCGGTTCACCCCTCCACTTT. This sequence encodes CSAQGAGSPLHF.

The chain is built from TRBV7-2 and TRBJ1-3; D gene uncertain. Germline values: CDR1 SGHTA, CDR2 FQGNSA. This CDR3 is 13 amino acids long. Trimming removed 8 bases from V and 4 bases from J, with 12 bases in between. The CDR3: CASGKGVGNTIYF. CDR3 DNA: TGTGCCAGCGGAAAGGGAGTCGGAAACACCATATATTTT.

CDR3 bases: TGTGCCAGCAGTTGGGACCCCACAGATACGCAGTATTTT. This encodes CASSWDPTDTQYF. The chain combines TRBV27 with TRBJ2-3; D may match TRBD1 or TRBD2 (5 bases each). Trimming cost V 4 bases and J 2 bases, with 7 bases left between them. The length of the CDR3 is 13 residues. CDR1 is MNHEY and CDR2 is SMNVEV in the germline V gene (reference sequence).

This clonotype showed up just once. The J gene is TRBJ2-3, the V gene TRBV5-1, with D perhaps TRBD2 (5 bases). V gave up 3 bases and J gave up 5 bases, with 7 bases separating them. This CDR3 has 12 residues. Germline CDR1 is SGHRS and CDR2 is YFSETQ. The DNA for the CDR3 is TGCGCCAGCAGCTGGAGCGGAGATACGCAGTATTTT. Its translation is CASSWSGDTQYF.

This clonotype was picked up a small number of times. Relative to the germline gene, one junction end is altered; a read error may explain this. This chain links TRBV19 with TRBJ2-7, with 9 bases matching TRBD1. CDR3 length: 16 amino acids. Germline V gene sequence: CDR1 LNHDA, CDR2 SQIVND (reference sequence). CDR3 DNA sequence: TGTGCCAGTAGGGCGACGGACAGGGGAGCCTCCCACGAGCAGTACTTC. Its translation is CASRATDRGASHEQYF.